This T cell receptor (beta chain) emerged from a study of T cell repertoires in cytomegalovirus infection. Whole-study context: Selection of CMV epitopes for the study included recently identified HLA-C-restricted and well-studied HLA-B-restricted ones. Matching HLA type and CMV infection were both indicated by public TCR beta signatures. Study-wide results and caveats: In two of eight donors, the top clonotype was HLA-C-restricted CMV-specific. People with CMV and the relevant HLA were identified by cumulative public TCR beta family frequency.

TCRdb reprocessed the reads with MiXCR, giving one entry per CDR3 protein. In the table there are approximately 990,000 distinct CDR3 sequences, around 32% of which are singletons. The V gene end was trimmed by 3 bases and the J gene end by 5 bases; junction bases not matched to a gene: 8. The CDR3 is 15 residues long. From germline, CDR1 is MNHEY and CDR2 SMNVEV (reference sequence). About this clonotype itself: The antigen is unknown.

The chain recombines TRBV27 with TRBJ1-1; 8 bases align to TRBD1. Sequenced here: cultured CD8+ T cells from PBMCs, sampled from culture after CMV antigen stimulation. This receptor was taken from a human donor in good health (CMV status not recorded). Some clones in this sample may be carry-over from other donors' samples. For the CDR3, the DNA is TGTGCCAGCAGTTTTGACAGGGGCCCGTTGACTGAAGCTTTCTTT. It yields the protein CASSFDRGPLTEAFF.